One sample yielded the 22 T cell receptor beta chains listed below, sequenced in a study of CD8+CD57+ T cells in acquired aplastic anemia. Sequenced patients had shown CD8+CD57+ cell expansion by flow cytometry. TCR beta VDJ and CDR3 profiles were obtained from a genomic DNA template. MiXCR, run by TCRdb on the reads, gives a single entry per CDR3 protein. The table has 450,000 to 600,000 distinct CDR3 sequences, 25% to 40% seen once; the top ten hold roughly 0.8%. Sequencing input: sorted CD4+, CD8+, or CD8+CD57+ T cells (not recorded which) from PBMCs. The receptors derive from a human donor with aplastic anemia.

The rearrangement links TRBV11-2 to TRBJ2-6; D remains ambiguous. The V and J ends lost 1 base and 0 bases respectively, with 13 bases between them. Germline CDR1 SGHAT, CDR2 FQNNGV. The CDR3 spans 18 residues. The CDR3 sequence: CASSLVVKTSSGANVLTF. In DNA, the CDR3 is TGTGCCAGCAGCTTAGTGGTGAAAACAAGCTCTGGGGCCAACGTCCTGACTTTC.

J is TRBJ2-2 and V is TRBV3-1, with D perhaps TRBD1 (5 bases). V lost 5 bases and J lost 2, with 12 bases in between. Per germline, CDR1 LGHDT and CDR2 YNNKEL (reference sequence). The CDR3 is made up of 15 amino acids. The CDR3 nucleotides are TGTGCCAGCAGCTTCCCAGGGTTCAACACCGGGGAGCTGTTTTTT. Its protein product is CASSFPGFNTGELFF.

The genes are TRBV12-3 or TRBV12-4 and TRBJ1-2; the D gene is possibly TRBD1 (5 bases). The CDR3 runs 15 residues. Trimming took off 5 bases at V and 8 bases at J, with 21 bases between the two ends. The CDR3 nucleotides are TGTGCCAGCAGTGAGGCCCGGGGGGTCATCCGCGGCTACACCTTC. Its protein product is CASSEARGVIRGYTF.

This chain links TRBV20-1 with TRBJ2-3; 9 bases line up with TRBD1. The CDR3 has 13 residues. V dropped 6 bases and J dropped 4; count of bases not matched to a gene: 5. Germline-derived CDR1 and CDR2 are DFQATT and SNEGSKA (reference sequence). The CDR3 region has the DNA TGCAGTGCAACACAGGGGGCCCCAGATACGCAGTATTTT. Its protein is CSATQGAPDTQYF.

The table lists this clonotype with a few counts. The chain employs TRBV4-1 and TRBJ2-7, with 8 bases identical to TRBD1. CDR1 and CDR2 (germline): MGHRA, YSYEKL. V was pared by 1 base and J by 2 bases, with 4 bases of the junction left unmatched. The CDR3 has 15 amino acids. CDR3 DNA: TGCGCCAGCAGCCAAGTACAGGGGGTCACCTACGAGCAGTACTTC. Amino acid sequence: CASSQVQGVTYEQYF.

The gene calls are TRBV7-9 and TRBJ1-1, with a weak D call TRBD1 (6 bases). V was cut by 1 base and J by 8 bases, with 11 bases left in between. CDR3 length equals 13 residues. CDR1 and CDR2 (germline): SEHNR, FQNEAQ (reference sequence). CDR3 loop: CASSLGGGLEAFF. CDR3 nucleotides: TGTGCCAGCAGCTTAGGGGGGGGCCTAGAAGCTTTCTTT.

Many counts were recorded for this clonotype. The rearrangement uses TRBV29-1 and TRBJ1-3, with unresolved D. Germline V lookup: CDR1 SQVTM, CDR2 ANQGSEA. Trimming stripped 7 bases from V and 0 bases from J, with 13 bases between. The CDR3 length is 14 residues. CDR3: CSAAGLSSGNTIYF. The CDR3 nucleotides read TGCAGCGCCGCCGGATTGAGCTCTGGAAACACCATATATTTT.

V is TRBV14 and J is TRBJ2-1, with a weak D call TRBD1 (5 bases). Trimming took 6 bases from V and 1 from J, leaving 10 bases between them. The germline gives CDR1 SGHDN, CDR2 FVKESK. This CDR3 is built from 14 residues. In nucleotides, the CDR3 is TGTGCCAGCAGTCGGACAAGGTCCTACAATGAGCAGTTCTTC. This sequence encodes CASSRTRSYNEQFF.

About this clonotype itself: A single base separates this from a much larger clone, so it may be a read error. V gene TRBV7-9 combines with J gene TRBJ1-4, with 7 bases matching TRBD1. Trimming at V came to 6 bases and at J to 10 bases, leaving 8 bases not matched to a gene. The length of the CDR3 is 13 residues. From germline, CDR1 is SEHNR and CDR2 FQNEAQ (reference sequence). CDR3 nucleotide sequence: TGTGCCAGCAGTCAACAGGGGAGTGGAAAACTGTTTTTT. Translating it yields CASSQQGSGKLFF.

The table lists this clonotype with many counts. V usage is TRBV4-2 and J usage is TRBJ2-7, with 7 bases that match TRBD2. Germline trimming cut 0 bases from V and 4 bases from J; bases unmatched to any gene: 3. The CDR3 covers 14 residues. The germline gives CDR1 LGHNA, CDR2 YNFKEQ. The CDR3 sequence is CASSQDGRAYEQYF. CDR3 sequence (DNA): TGTGCCAGCAGCCAAGATGGGAGGGCGTACGAGCAGTACTTC.

At least ten counts were recorded for this clonotype. CDR3 nucleotide sequence: TGTGCCAGCAGTGGGGCATCGAGTGAGCAGTTCTTC. As protein: CASSGASSEQFF. The V call is TRBV2, the J call TRBJ2-1; D is unclear. From germline, CDR1 is SNHLY and CDR2 FYNNEI. V was clipped by 4 bases and J by 9 bases, with 10 bases between them. The CDR3 spans 12 residues.

This chain uses TRBV6-5 with TRBJ2-7; 10 bases fit TRBD1. The CDR3 sequence is 13 residues long. CDR1 MNHEY and CDR2 SVGAGI come from the germline V gene. J lost 7 bases, V lost 2 bases, and 2 bases had no gene match. CDR3 nucleotide sequence: TGTGCCAGCAGTTACGGGACAGGGGAAGAGCAGTACTTC. It encodes CASSYGTGEEQYF.

This rearrangement joins TRBV24-1 to TRBJ2-7, with 9 bases that match TRBD1. The germline V gene encodes CDR1 KGHDR and CDR2 SFDVKD. V lost 6 bases and J lost 6; bases outside the gene matches: 11. The CDR3 sequence is 15 residues long. CDR3 sequence reads: CATSLLDRGWTEQYF. The CDR3 coding sequence is TGTGCCACCAGTTTACTGGACAGGGGATGGACCGAGCAGTACTTC.

This clonotype was found many times. This chain uses TRBV19 with TRBJ1-5; D remains ambiguous. The CDR3 runs to 18 residues. Germline-derived CDR1 and CDR2 are LNHDA and SQIVND (reference sequence). Trimming shortened V by 1 base and J by 3 bases, and 19 bases separated the two germline ends. Here the CDR3 DNA reads TGTGCCAGTAGTATAGTAGGACCGAAACTAGCGGTCAATCAGCCCCAGCATTTT. Its protein product is CASSIVGPKLAVNQPQHF.

This clonotype came up many times. The genes are TRBV19 and TRBJ2-6; D is uncertain. The CDR3 contains 13 residues. Germline CDR1 is LNHDA and CDR2 is SQIVND (reference sequence). Trimming left V 10 bases short and J 2 bases short, with 9 bases between. CDR3 loop: CAIKGTGANVLTF. CDR3 DNA: TGTGCCATAAAAGGGACTGGGGCCAACGTCCTGACTTTC. Full variable domain (outside the CDR3, taken from reference TRBV19 and TRBJ2-6): DGGITQSPKYLFRKEGQNVTLSCEQNLNHDAMYWYRQDPGQGLRLIYYSQIVNDFQKGDIAEGYSVSREKKESFPLTVTSAQKNPTAFYLCAIKGTGANVLTFGAGSRLTVL.

The sample holds a few counts of this clonotype. Here the CDR3 reads CASSFQSWRSTDTQYF. DNA for the CDR3: TGTGCCAGCAGCTTCCAATCCTGGAGGAGCACAGATACGCAGTATTTT. The chain has TRBV5-6 and TRBJ2-3; D might be TRBD2 (5 bases). This CDR3 is built from 16 residues. The V gene lost 2 bases and the J gene lost 0 bases, with 13 bases spanning the gap. CDR1 is SGHDT and CDR2 is YYEEEE in the germline V gene.

This clonotype was observed many times. The rearrangement uses TRBV20-1 and TRBJ2-5, with D possibly TRBD2 on 5 matching bases. Germline assignment: CDR1 DFQATT and CDR2 SNEGSKA (reference sequence). CDR3 length: 12 residues. V shed 2 bases and J shed 1 base, with 5 bases lying between them. The CDR3 bases are TGCAGTGCTAGAACTAGCCAAGAGACCCAGTACTTC. Encoded protein: CSARTSQETQYF.

This clonotype was observed a few times. J is TRBJ2-2 and V is TRBV7-3, with 8 bases identical to TRBD1. The CDR3 runs 16 residues. The J segment lost 3 bases and the V segment lost 5 bases, leaving 8 bases of the junction unmatched. Germline-derived CDR1 and CDR2 are SGHTA and FQGTGA. The CDR3 DNA follows: TGTGCCAGCAGCCCGAACCGACAGGGGCACACCGGGGAGCTGTTTTTT. Translation gives CASSPNRQGHTGELFF.

This clonotype was observed a handful of times. The genes are TRBV10-2 and TRBJ2-7; possibly TRBD1 or TRBD2 for D (5 bases each). The CDR3 loop spans 12 amino acids. Trimming removed 7 bases from V and 3 bases from J, with 10 bases in between. Germline-derived CDR1 and CDR2 are WSHSY and SAAADI. The CDR3 sequence: CASTGTGYEQYF. CDR3 DNA: TGCGCCAGCACGGGGACCGGCTACGAGCAGTACTTC.

The chain has TRBV25-1 and TRBJ1-5, with D hard to call. V gave up 5 bases and J gave up 1 base, with 12 bases separating them. Germline V gene sequence: CDR1 MGHDK, CDR2 SYGVNS. This CDR3 is built from 15 residues. CDR3 protein: CASSYTGGSNQPQHF. The CDR3 nucleotides read TGTGCCAGCAGTTACACGGGCGGGAGCAATCAGCCCCAGCATTTT.

V and J are TRBV10-3 and TRBJ2-2; D not resolved. Germline V gene lookup returns CDR1 ENHRY and CDR2 SYGVKD. The CDR3 is made up of 16 amino acids. Trimming cost V 5 bases and J 4 bases, with 17 bases left between them. In DNA form, the CDR3 reads TGTGCCATCAGTTACTCCTCAATTAGTAGCACCGGGGAGCTGTTTTTT. This gives the protein CAISYSSISSTGELFF.

The chain has TRBV29-1 and TRBJ2-2, with TRBD2 matching over 13 bases. The J segment lost 2 bases and the V segment lost 7 bases, leaving 10 bases of the junction unmatched. In germline, CDR1 is SQVTM, CDR2 ANQGSEA. This CDR3 region has 17 residues. CDR3 in amino acids: CSGSSTSGGVNTGELFF. The CDR3 DNA sequence: TGCAGCGGATCCTCAACTAGCGGGGGGGTAAACACCGGGGAGCTGTTTTTT.